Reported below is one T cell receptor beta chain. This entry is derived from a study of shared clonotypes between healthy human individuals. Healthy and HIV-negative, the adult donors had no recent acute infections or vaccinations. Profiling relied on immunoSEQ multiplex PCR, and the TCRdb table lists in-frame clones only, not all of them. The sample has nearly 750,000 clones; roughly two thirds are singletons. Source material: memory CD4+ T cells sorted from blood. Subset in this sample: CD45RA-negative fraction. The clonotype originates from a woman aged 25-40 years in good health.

The chain's CDR3 is CASSVQGLGNTEAFF. CDR3 DNA sequence: TGCGCCAGCAGCGTACAGGGTCTGGGGAACACTGAAGCTTTCTTT. This chain connects TRBV5-1 to TRBJ1-1; TRBD1 might be the D (6 bases). In germline, CDR1 is SGHRS, CDR2 YFSETQ. The CDR3 loop spans 15 amino acids. V was clipped by 4 bases and J by 1 base, with 14 bases between them.